This entry lists 20 T cell receptor beta chains sequenced from one sample in a study of T cell repertoires in cytomegalovirus infection. These receptors have no known antigen. TCRdb itself ran the reads through MiXCR, one entry per CDR3 protein. The profile shows under 150,000 distinct CDR3 sequences, approximately 24% of them singletons. Sequencing input: PBMCs, sequenced either directly or after in vitro stimulation (not recorded which). The receptors were gathered from a human donor in good health (CMV status not recorded). Some clones in this sample may be carry-over from other donors' samples.

This clonotype occurred many times. This sequence joins TRBV7-2 and TRBJ2-1; D might be TRBD2 (7 bases). From germline, CDR1 is SGHTA and CDR2 FQGNSA. This CDR3 has 15 amino acids. With 5 bases removed from V and 9 bases from J, the gap between germline ends came to 20 bases. In DNA, the CDR3 is TGTGCCAGCAGCCGAGAAGGGGGAGGGCCGGGTGAGCAGTTCTTC. Protein: CASSREGGGPGEQFF.

V gene TRBV27 combines with J gene TRBJ1-1, with a tentative D call TRBD1 (6 bases). CDR1 is MNHEY, CDR2 SMNVEV, per germline (reference sequence). V lost 0 bases and J lost 5, with 10 bases in between. The CDR3 totals 14 residues. CDR3 DNA: TGTGCCAGCAGTTTATCCCAGGGGAGGACTGAAGCTTTCTTT. It yields the protein CASSLSQGRTEAFF.

J is TRBJ2-3 and V is TRBV28, with 7 bases that match TRBD2. The trim removed 6 bases at V and 0 bases at J, leaving 6 bases unmatched. CDR1 and CDR2 (germline): MDHEN, SYDVKM. The CDR3 totals 15 residues. CDR3 amino acids: CASSLTSASTDTQYF. The CDR3 nucleotides are TGTGCCAGCAGCCTAACTAGCGCGAGCACAGATACGCAGTATTTT.

This clonotype was counted only a few times. The chain links TRBV4-3 to TRBJ2-3, with 15 bases matching TRBD2. J gave up 6 bases and V 2 bases, and 18 bases lay outside the gene matches. The germline gives CDR1 LGHNA, CDR2 YSLEER. CDR3 length equals 21 residues. DNA of the CDR3: TGCGCCAGCAGCCAAACCCCCGGGACTAGCGGGAGGCCCGGCCGGGGGGATACGCAGTATTTT. Its translation: CASSQTPGTSGRPGRGDTQYF.

This clonotype was observed many times. The chain employs TRBV10-3 and TRBJ1-1; weak D call: TRBD1 (6 bases). Germline V gene lookup returns CDR1 ENHRY and CDR2 SYGVKD. V dropped 6 bases and J dropped 0 bases, with 14 bases sitting between them. The CDR3 is made up of 15 amino acids. In DNA, the CDR3 is TGTGCCATCAGGGAGACAGGTGCCATGAACACTGAAGCTTTCTTT. It is translated as CAIRETGAMNTEAFF.

The chain carries TRBV11-2 and TRBJ1-3; D remains ambiguous. Germline lookup yields CDR1 SGHAT and CDR2 FQNNGV. Between the trimmed V and J ends, which lost 0 bases and 0 bases, there was a span of 12 bases. The CDR3 runs 17 residues. This CDR3 reads CASSLDQLGSSGNTIYF. The DNA of the CDR3 is TGTGCCAGCAGCTTAGATCAGCTGGGCAGCTCTGGAAACACCATATATTTT.

V usage is TRBV6-1 and J usage is TRBJ2-7; D is possibly TRBD1 or TRBD2 (5 bases each). The CDR3 is 14 amino acids. The V end lost 7 bases, the J end lost 5 bases, and 18 bases lay between the germline ends. The germline V gene has CDR1 MNHNS and CDR2 SASEGT. CDR3 residues: CASMKRFLGDEQYF. The CDR3 nucleotides read TGTGCCAGCATGAAGCGTTTTTTGGGGGACGAGCAGTACTTC.

This clonotype appeared a few times. The V and J genes are TRBV7-9 and TRBJ2-5; 12 nucleotides line up with TRBD2. Germline CDR1 is SEHNR and CDR2 is FQNEAQ (reference sequence). CDR3 length equals 16 residues. J gave up 5 bases and V 7 bases, and 11 bases lay outside the gene matches. CDR3 bases: TGTGCCAGCACCCTGACTAGCGGGAGAGAGAGGGAGACCCAGTACTTC. This encodes CASTLTSGRERETQYF.

The rearrangement links TRBV15 to TRBJ2-7; D is ambiguous. The ends were cut back, 0 bases at V and 6 bases at J, with 9 bases in the middle. The germline gives CDR1 LNHNV, CDR2 YYDKDF (reference sequence). The CDR3 spans 13 residues. In DNA, the CDR3 is TGTGCCACCAGCAGAGATTTGGCTTCCGAGCAGTACGTC. Protein sequence: CATSRDLASEQYV.

This clonotype was counted ten times or more. The J gene is TRBJ2-7, the V gene TRBV7-2; 12 bases align to TRBD1. There are 21 residues in the CDR3. J lost 2 bases, V lost 4 bases, and 21 bases had no gene match. Looked up from germline, CDR1 is SGHTA and CDR2 is FQGNSA. CDR3 in DNA: TGTGCCAGCAGCTCCCCCTCTCCACGGGACAGGGGGCATGGACGCGCCTACGAGCAGTACTTC. It translates to CASSSPSPRDRGHGRAYEQYF.

This sequence joins TRBV6-5 and TRBJ2-1, with 16 bases aligning to TRBD2. Per germline, CDR1 MNHEY and CDR2 SVGAGI. Germline trimming cut 10 bases from V and 8 bases from J; bases unmatched to any gene: 5. CDR3 length: 14 amino acids. The CDR3 is CATGGTSGRDEQFF. CDR3 DNA sequence: TGTGCCACCGGCGGGACTAGCGGGAGGGATGAGCAGTTCTTC.

The V and J genes are TRBV12-3 or TRBV12-4 and TRBJ1-3, with a tentative D call TRBD1 (5 bases). CDR3 size: 16 residues. V was cut by 2 bases and J by 5 bases, with 16 bases left in between. The CDR3 region is CASSLSQGMARNTIYF. CDR3 nucleotide sequence: TGTGCCAGCAGTTTAAGCCAGGGAATGGCTCGAAACACCATATATTTT.

V usage is TRBV4-1 and J usage is TRBJ1-1; 7 nucleotides line up with TRBD1. This CDR3 contains 16 residues. Germline CDR1 MGHRA, CDR2 YSYEKL. With 3 bases clipped from V and 0 bases from J, the junction kept 7 bases outside the gene matches. Here the CDR3 reads CASSHLHRGLNTEAFF. The DNA for the CDR3 is TGCGCCAGCAGCCACCTCCACAGGGGCTTGAACACTGAAGCTTTCTTT.

The V and J genes are TRBV18 and TRBJ2-7, with 9 bases lining up with TRBD1. Germline CDR1 KGHSH, CDR2 LQKENI. V was clipped by 0 bases and J by 7 bases; unmatched bases: 7. There are 15 residues in the CDR3. CDR3 loop: CASSPPTGGLGEQYF. The CDR3 DNA is TGTGCCAGCTCACCACCAACAGGGGGCCTGGGTGAGCAGTACTTC.

As regards this clonotype: A much larger clone differs from this one at a single base, so this may be a read error. The J gene is TRBJ1-1, the V gene TRBV7-4; D uncertain. The CDR3 sequence is 14 residues long. Germline V gives CDR1 SGHVT, CDR2 SQSDAQ. The CDR3 is CASSLSLGNTETFF. CDR3 DNA sequence: TGTGCCAGCAGCTTATCTCTAGGGAACACTGAAACTTTCTTT.

This clonotype came up a few times. This sequence joins TRBV7-2 and TRBJ2-7; 12 bases match TRBD2. V gave up 7 bases and J gave up 4 bases; unmatched junction bases: 5. The CDR3 contains 14 residues. Germline V gene sequence: CDR1 SGHTA, CDR2 FQGNSA. This CDR3 is CASTPTSGSYEQYF. CDR3 DNA: TGTGCCAGCACCCCGACTAGCGGGAGTTACGAGCAGTACTTC.

This chain joins TRBV19 and TRBJ2-1, with 10 bases lining up with TRBD2. This CDR3 spans 16 amino acids. CDR1 and CDR2 from the germline V gene are LNHDA and SQIVND (reference sequence). The V gene end was trimmed by 4 bases and the J gene end by 2 bases; junction bases not matched to a gene: 5. CDR3 nucleotides: TGTGCCAGTAGTACAAGACTAGCGGGTCCCTACAATGAGCAGTTCTTC. This encodes CASSTRLAGPYNEQFF.

This clonotype was seen a few times. The CDR3 DNA reads as TGTGCCAGCAGTCGGGGACTACCTAATGAGCAGTTCTTC. Protein sequence: CASSRGLPNEQFF. The chain couples TRBV6-2 or TRBV6-3 to TRBJ2-1, with TRBD2 matching over 7 bases. V lost 5 bases and J lost 7; bases outside the gene matches: 5. Germline CDR1 reads MNHEY; CDR2 reads SVGEGT. This CDR3 has 13 amino acids.

This clonotype was detected only a few times. This rearrangement joins TRBV19 to TRBJ1-2; D is undetermined. Per germline, CDR1 LNHDA and CDR2 SQIVND (reference sequence). CDR3 length: 14 residues. V gave up 3 bases and J gave up 1 base, with 9 bases separating them. The CDR3 DNA is TGTGCCAGTAGTATTGGGCAGTTTAACTATGGCTACACCTTC. Its protein is CASSIGQFNYGYTF.

This clonotype was seen a handful of times. The rearrangement links TRBV25-1 to TRBJ1-1; D not certain. CDR1 and CDR2 from the germline V gene are MGHDK and SYGVNS. The CDR3 runs 14 residues. V was clipped by 4 bases and J by 2 bases, with 11 bases between them. CDR3 protein: CASSGPGRNTEAFF. CDR3 in DNA: TGTGCCAGCAGTGGACCTGGGAGAAACACTGAAGCTTTCTTT.